The 29 T cell receptor beta chains listed next were all sequenced from one sample in a study of blood T cell repertoires in COVID-19. Sequenced by immunoSEQ multiplex PCR; TCRdb stores in-frame clones only, minus some. The table has hundreds of thousands of clones, 90% seen once; the top ten hold 3.5% to 4.5%. Sample: PBMCs or T cells enriched from blood (not recorded which). The receptors here all came from a woman between 18 and 29 years old with acute COVID-19.

This clone was counted a single time. The rearrangement links TRBV1 to TRBJ2-1; the DNA was not used to check the table's D call, TRBD2. TRBV1 is reported as a pseudogene. The CDR3 has 14 residues. CDR3 residues: CTSSLAGGHNEQFF. CDR3 DNA: TGCACCAGCAGCCTAGCGGGAGGTCACAATGAGCAGTTCTTC.

V gene TRBV19 combines with J gene TRBJ2-2, with 7 positions matching TRBD2. The CDR3 is made up of 14 amino acids. The V segment lost 6 bases and the J segment 5 bases; nucleotides outside the gene matches: 6. Germline CDR1 reads LNHDA; CDR2 reads SQIVND (reference sequence). CDR3 loop: CASRAGAGTGELFF. The CDR3 DNA reads as TGTGCCAGTAGGGCGGGAGCGGGAACCGGGGAGCTGTTTTTT. Full variable domain (missing parts from reference TRBV19 and TRBJ2-2): DGGITQSPKYLFRKEGQNVTLSCEQNLNHDAMYWYRQDPGQGLRLIYYSQIVNDFQKGDIAEGYSVSREKKESFPLTVTSAQKNPTAFYLCASRAGAGTGELFFGEGSRLTVL.

The CDR3 is CASSLGRAGQGYEQYF. CDR3 DNA: TGTGCCAGCAGCCTCGGCCGGGCGGGGCAGGGCTACGAGCAGTACTTC. The chain joins TRBV7-3 to TRBJ2-7; D is perhaps TRBD2 (6 bases). Trimming took 5 bases from V and 3 from J, leaving 20 bases between them. Per the germline V gene, CDR1 is SGHTA and CDR2 is FQGTGA. The CDR3 is 16 residues long.

This clone occurred once. V gene TRBV19 combines with J gene TRBJ1-5; D perhaps matches TRBD1 (6 bases). CDR1 is LNHDA, CDR2 SQIVND, per germline (reference sequence). The CDR3 loop spans 16 amino acids. Trimming shortened V by 5 bases and J by 5 bases, and 19 bases separated the two germline ends. The CDR3 is CASSQALDRRHQPQHF. The CDR3 bases are TGTGCCAGTAGTCAAGCCCTCGACAGGCGACATCAGCCCCAGCATTTT.

This chain uses TRBV23-1 with TRBJ2-6; D perhaps matches TRBD2 (6 bases). TRBV23-1 carries the ORF label, with uncertain function. CDR3 length equals 17 residues. Between the trimmed V and J ends, which lost 2 bases and 2 bases, there was a span of 13 bases. The CDR3 sequence: CASSQPVEGTGANVLTF. CDR3 coding DNA: TGCGCCAGCAGTCAACCCGTGGAGGGAACTGGGGCCAACGTCCTGACTTTC.

The rearrangement links TRBV9 to TRBJ2-7; D perhaps matches TRBD2 (5 bases). There are 14 residues in the CDR3. CDR1 and CDR2 (germline): SGDLS, YYNGEE. Trimming took 1 base from V and 2 from J, leaving 10 bases between them. The CDR3 here is CASSVTRVPYEQYF. DNA of the CDR3: TGTGCCAGCAGCGTAACTAGGGTCCCCTACGAGCAGTACTTC.

The genes are TRBV7-9 and TRBJ2-5, with TRBD2 matching over 8 bases. From germline, CDR1 is SEHNR and CDR2 FQNEAQ (reference sequence). With V trimmed by 5 bases and J by 1 base, 6 bases remained unmatched. The CDR3 extends over 15 amino acids. CDR3 loop: CASSRLGTSQETQYF. Here the CDR3 DNA reads TGTGCCAGCAGCCGCCTGGGGACTAGCCAAGAGACCCAGTACTTC.

CDR3 in DNA: TGTGCCAGCAGCTTACAGGGGGCGCCCGGTGGAAACACCATATATTTT. It yields the protein CASSLQGAPGGNTIYF. This chain uses TRBV7-8 with TRBJ1-3, with TRBD1 identical over 8 bases. The V and J ends lost 2 bases and 3 bases, in that order; junction bases with no gene match: 6. CDR1 is SGHVS, CDR2 FQNEAQ, per germline. This CDR3 contains 16 residues.

The rearrangement links TRBV24-1 to TRBJ2-1; 11 bases match TRBD1. The CDR3 contains 15 residues. V lost 7 bases to trimming and J lost 7 bases; unmatched junction nucleotides: 8. Germline-derived CDR1 and CDR2 are KGHDR and SFDVKD. CDR3 sequence: CATRGGQGDLNEQFF. The CDR3 DNA follows: TGTGCCACCAGGGGGGGACAGGGGGACCTGAATGAGCAGTTCTTC.

This clone was seen more than once but under ten times. Different DNA sequences within this sample yield the same CDR3. The chain employs TRBV7-9 and TRBJ1-2, with D maybe TRBD1 (5 bases). Trimming removed 3 bases from V and 6 bases from J, with 11 bases in between. From germline, CDR1 is SEHNR and CDR2 FQNEAQ (reference sequence). This CDR3 has 13 residues. DNA for the CDR3: TGTGCCAGCAGCTTGGGGCAAGGGGATGGCTACACCTTC. Translated, it gives CASSLGQGDGYTF.

The J gene is TRBJ1-6, the V gene TRBV27, with 7 bases that match TRBD1. The CDR3 runs to 15 residues. Trimming took 5 bases from V and 7 from J; bases not matched to a gene: 8. The germline CDR1 and CDR2 sequences are MNHEY and SMNVEV (reference sequence). The CDR3 region is CASSTPGQINSPLHF. In nucleotides, the CDR3 is TGTGCCAGCAGTACTCCGGGACAGATCAATTCACCCCTCCACTTT.

The chain is built from TRBV4-1 and TRBJ1-1; D call uncertain. The germline CDR1 and CDR2 sequences are MGHRA and YSYEKL. The CDR3 runs to 14 residues. Trimming stripped 0 bases from V and 6 bases from J, with 11 bases between. The CDR3 DNA reads as TGCGCCAGCAGCCAAGATGTAGTCGGGGCTGAAGCTTTCTTT. Encoded protein: CASSQDVVGAEAFF.

The CDR3 loop reads CASATGDYGYTF. CDR3 DNA sequence: TGTGCCAGCGCAACAGGGGACTATGGCTACACCTTC. The chain is built from TRBV7-9 and TRBJ1-2, with 7 positions matching TRBD1. Trimming cost V 8 bases and J 3 bases; bases outside gene matches: 3. CDR3 length equals 12 residues. CDR1 and CDR2 (germline): SEHNR, FQNEAQ (reference sequence). Using reference TRBV7-9 and TRBJ1-2 for the parts outside the CDR3, the full variable domain is DTGVSQNPRHKITKRGQNVTFRCDPISEHNRLYWYRQTLGQGPEFLTYFQNEAQLEKSRLLSDRFSAERPKGSFSTLEIQRTEQGDSAMYLCASATGDYGYTFGSGTRLTVV.

The J gene is TRBJ1-4, the V gene TRBV28; 10 bases map to TRBD1. The CDR3 consists of 15 residues. Germline V lookup: CDR1 MDHEN, CDR2 SYDVKM. J was trimmed by 6 bases and V by 5 bases; bases with no gene match: 6. In nucleotides, the CDR3 is TGTGCCAGCAGTCCCGCCGGGACAGGGGATGAAAAACTGTTTTTT. Residues: CASSPAGTGDEKLFF. Full variable domain (remainder filled in from reference TRBV28 and TRBJ1-4): DVKVTQSSRYLVKRTGEKVFLECVQDMDHENMFWYRQDPGLGLRLIYFSYDVKMKEKGDIPEGYSVSREKKERFSLILESASTNQTSMYLCASSPAGTGDEKLFFGSGTQLSVL.

This clone was recorded once. This chain connects TRBV5-1 to TRBJ1-1; tentative D call: TRBD1 (5 bases). V lost 0 bases and J lost 7, with 10 bases in between. This CDR3 has 13 residues. Germline-derived CDR1 and CDR2 are SGHRS and YFSETQ. The CDR3 loop reads CASSLGQGNEAFF. The CDR3, as DNA: TGCGCCAGCAGCTTGGGTCAGGGCAATGAAGCTTTCTTT.

A word on this clone: A read error may produce the germline difference seen at one junction end. The CDR3 sequence: CASSEGQGKGF. CDR3 coding DNA: TGTGCCAGCAGTGAAGGGCAGGGGAAGGGTTTT. The V and J genes are TRBV2 and TRBJ1-4, with D tentatively TRBD1 (6 bases). This CDR3 region has 11 residues. Germline CDR1 is SNHLY and CDR2 is FYNNEI.

This chain connects TRBV28 to TRBJ1-6; 9 bases fit TRBD1. Germline CDR1 is MDHEN and CDR2 is SYDVKM. Trimming cost V 2 bases and J 10 bases; bases outside gene matches: 3. The CDR3 totals 14 residues. The CDR3 loop is CASSLGDRASPLHF. Here the CDR3 DNA reads TGTGCCAGCAGTTTAGGGGACAGGGCATCACCCCTCCACTTT. The full variable domain, completed using reference TRBV28 and TRBJ1-6, is DVKVTQSSRYLVKRTGEKVFLECVQDMDHENMFWYRQDPGLGLRLIYFSYDVKMKEKGDIPEGYSVSREKKERFSLILESASTNQTSMYLCASSLGDRASPLHFGNGTRLTVT.

This clone was seen once. This sequence joins TRBV28 and TRBJ1-1; D is uncertain. The CDR3 is made up of 13 amino acids. Trimming took off 8 bases at V and 3 bases at J, with 13 bases between the two ends. In germline, CDR1 is MDHEN, CDR2 SYDVKM. The chain's CDR3 is CASGNIRDTEAFF. CDR3 in DNA: TGTGCCAGCGGCAACATACGGGACACTGAAGCTTTCTTT.

V is TRBV14 and J is TRBJ1-1, with D possibly TRBD1 on 5 matching bases. The V gene's germline CDR1 is SGHDN and CDR2 FVKESK. The CDR3 has 14 amino acids. Trimming stripped 4 bases from V and 1 base from J, with 10 bases between. The CDR3 here is CASSLRGQNTEAFF. CDR3 DNA: TGTGCCAGCAGCCTAAGGGGCCAGAACACTGAAGCTTTCTTT.

This clone turned up a few times. The chain combines TRBV9 with TRBJ1-5; D uncertain. CDR3 length: 15 amino acids. V was shortened by 3 bases and J by 2 bases, with 12 bases between the two germline ends. Looked up from germline, CDR1 is SGDLS and CDR2 is YYNGEE. This CDR3 is CASSAGGSGNQPQHF. The CDR3 DNA sequence: TGTGCCAGCAGCGCCGGAGGGTCGGGCAATCAGCCCCAGCATTTT.

The chain uses TRBV12-3 or TRBV12-4 and TRBJ1-2; 9 nucleotides match TRBD1. CDR3 size: 13 residues. The junction had 5 bases not matched to a gene; V was cut back by 6 bases and J by 6 bases. Written as DNA, the CDR3 is TGTGCCAGCAGACTAGGACAGGGGAATGGCTACACCTTC. Its protein is CASRLGQGNGYTF.

V usage is TRBV28 and J usage is TRBJ1-2; possible D gene TRBD1, 6 bases. The V end lost 10 bases, the J end lost 3 bases, and 21 bases lay between the germline ends. The CDR3 runs to 15 residues. Germline loops: CDR1 MDHEN, CDR2 SYDVKM. The CDR3 DNA reads TGTGCCACGTTCGTTAGCTACAGGGCGGACTATGGCTACACCTTC. It translates to CATFVSYRADYGYTF.

The rearrangement links TRBV23-1 to TRBJ2-2, with TRBD1 as a possible D gene (6 bases). TRBV23-1 is classed as an ORF, of uncertain function. The ends were cut back, 8 bases at V and 5 bases at J, with 18 bases in the middle. The CDR3 extends over 15 amino acids. The CDR3 is CASALGTGKTGELFF. The CDR3, as DNA: TGCGCCAGCGCCCTCGGAACAGGGAAAACCGGGGAGCTGTTTTTT.

This chain connects TRBV7-3 to TRBJ2-6, with D possibly being TRBD1 (6 bases). From germline, CDR1 is SGHTA and CDR2 FQGTGA. Between the trimmed V and J ends, which lost 4 bases and 4 bases, there was a span of 8 bases. This CDR3 has 14 amino acids. The DNA of the CDR3 is TGTGCCAGCAGCTCCGGGACAGGGGCCAACGTCCTGACTTTC. It translates to CASSSGTGANVLTF.

This clone was observed at least ten times. The V gene is TRBV5-1, the J gene TRBJ1-3, with D hard to call. Germline V lookup: CDR1 SGHRS, CDR2 YFSETQ. V lost 4 bases, J lost 1 base, and 6 bases lay in between. CDR3 length equals 13 residues. The CDR3 coding sequence is TGCGCCAGCAGCGTTTCTTCTGGAAACACCATATATTTT. Translation gives CASSVSSGNTIYF.

The rearrangement uses TRBV7-8 and TRBJ1-4; no clear D. This CDR3 comprises 20 residues. Trimming took off 5 bases at V and 0 bases at J, with 25 bases between the two ends. Germline CDR1 is SGHVS and CDR2 is FQNEAQ. The CDR3 DNA is TGTGCCAGCAGCCCGGCTTTCCCGGGTGATCGGCCCGCAACTAATGAAAAACTGTTTTTT. Translated, it gives CASSPAFPGDRPATNEKLFF.

V and J are TRBV28 and TRBJ1-2; D unclear. V gave up 5 bases and J gave up 5 bases, with 9 bases separating them. The CDR3 runs to 12 residues. Germline V lookup: CDR1 MDHEN, CDR2 SYDVKM. CDR3 sequence: CASSTTEYGYTF. The CDR3 DNA is TGTGCCAGCAGTACCACAGAGTATGGCTACACCTTC.

This clone was recorded once. Other nucleotide sequences from this sample produce the same CDR3. This chain joins TRBV5-1 and TRBJ2-7; tentatively, D is TRBD1 (6 bases). Trimming took 4 bases from V and 3 from J, leaving 14 bases between them. CDR3 size: 14 residues. The germline V gene has CDR1 SGHRS and CDR2 YFSETQ. CDR3 in DNA: TGCGCCAGCAGCCCCGGGCAGGGGAACTACGAGCAGTACTTC. Protein sequence: CASSPGQGNYEQYF.

The CDR3 coding sequence is TGTGCCAGCAGCGGACAGTTGGGGCCGGGAAACACCATATATTTT. Its protein is CASSGQLGPGNTIYF. The V and J genes are TRBV9 and TRBJ1-3; a weak D match, TRBD1 (5 bases). Germline assignment: CDR1 SGDLS and CDR2 YYNGEE. V gave up 3 bases and J gave up 4 bases, with 14 bases separating them. CDR3 length: 15 residues. Combining the CDR3 with reference TRBV9 and TRBJ1-3 gives the whole variable domain DSGVTQTPKHLITATGQRVTLRCSPRSGDLSVYWYQQSLDQGLQFLIQYYNGEERAKGNILERFSAQQFPDLHSELNLSSLELGDSALYFCASSGQLGPGNTIYFGEGSWLTVV.